This T cell receptor (beta chain) came from a study of blood T cell repertoires in COVID-19 (dated by TCRdb to 2020 to 2022). About the investigation overall: Collaborator samples came from the United States, Italy and Spain and covered acute and convalescent phases of COVID-19. HLA class I and class II types, where available, came from metadata supplied by the sample provider rather than from assay-based typing. The repertoires were made available in a free public database intended to serve as a resource for research on the immune response to SARS-CoV-2. Samples were obtained from the ongoing ImmuneRACE study (first 160 participants) and from about 1,300 subjects provided by 6 global collaborators. Deeply sampled blood TCRbeta repertoires from subjects exposed to, actively infected with, or recovered from COVID-19 were included in the dataset. Nearly every sample came with metadata listing a de-identified subject ID, COVID-19 status, age in years and sex. The prospective study material was composed of cDNA or gDNA derived from T cells, B-cell-depleted T cells, or PBMCs. The paper's findings and limits, for the study overall: The quantity of clinical and demographic metadata differed by source and by participant and was supplied without curation.

TCRbeta CDR3 regions were amplified from genomic DNA using the immunoSEQ Assay, a bias-controlled multiplex PCR. Concerning the study's data processing: The number of nucleated cells in each sample was estimated from the amplification of reference gene primers within the assay. To quantify the absolute abundance of each unique TCRbeta CDR3 rearrangement, sequence reads were collapsed and filtered. Productive Simpson clonality was computed per sample as the square root of Simpson's diversity index over productive rearrangements. TCRdb retrieved this table from immuneACCESS and kept in-frame rearrangements only. Not all clones are present; in checked studies, unresolved V genes account for under half, and no reason is known for the remainder. The D gene and trimming were derived from the DNA, and the V and J assignments and clone size from that table. The sample records more than 150,000 clones, 86% of which are singletons. 0.99% of the sample is in the top ten clones.

The CDR3 runs 14 amino acids, cysteine and phenylalanine included. Only the CDR3 portion is preserved as DNA: 42 bases, with reading frame beginning at the first base. Germline trimming amounts to 4 bases on V and 5 bases on J, with 5 as the count of junction bases outside the gene matches. The germline V gene (reference sequence) supplies CDR1 SGHNT and CDR2 YYREEE. Each collaborating institution followed its own protocols to collect whole blood in K2EDTA tubes. For TCRbeta analysis, collaborators shipped samples in one of three forms: frozen whole blood, isolated PBMCs, or DNA extracted from either of those sample types. In the case of this clone: The target of this receptor is not known. Nothing much larger sits one base from this clone, and base qualities are not available.

This receptor was identified in a man younger than 35 with acute or convalescent COVID-19. The chain uses TRBV5-4 and TRBJ1-4; 7 central nucleotides agree with TRBD1. The sequencing sample was made of peripheral blood. The CDR3 protein: CASSRDSDNEKLFF. The DNA reads TGTGCCAGCAGCCGGGACAGTGACAATGAAAAACTGTTTTTT. Beyond the CDR3, the reference TRBV5-4 and TRBJ1-4 genes provide the residues; the full variable domain reads: ETGVTQSPTHLIKTRGQQVTLRCSSQSGHNTVSWYQQALGQGPQFIFQYYREEENGRGNFPPRFSGLQFPNYSSELNVNALELDDSALYLCASSRDSDNEKLFFGSGTQLSVL.